Listed below are T cell receptor beta chains from one sample, sequenced in a study of T cell repertoires in cytomegalovirus infection. One entry per CDR3 protein results from TCRdb running MiXCR on the reads. The table has about 240,000 distinct CDR3 sequences, about 12% seen once. Sequenced sample: PBMCs. These receptor sequences come from a human donor in good health (CMV status not recorded). Some clones in this sample may be carry-over from other donors' samples. Both conserved end residues are part of each CDR3. D genes are given only for firm matches. Where a row states a size, it is once, few, many or the class of an expanded clone; other rows omit it.

TRBJ2-7	TRBD2	many	TRBV11-2	CASSLGPGLAYEQYF	TGTGCCAGCAGCTTAGGTCCGGGACTAGCTTACGAGCAGTACTTC
TRBJ2-5	NA	few	TRBV28	CASSLGEGRQETQYF	TGTGCCAGCTCCCTCGGGGAAGGCAGACAAGAGACCCAGTACTTC
TRBJ2-7	NA	many	TRBV7-6	CASSLRASGVRYEQYF	TGTGCCAGCAGCTTACGGGCCAGCGGAGTGAGATACGAGCAGTACTTC
TRBJ1-1	NA	many	TRBV11-2	CASSLVLWQGEAFF	TGTGCCAGCAGCTTAGTTCTATGGCAGGGCGAAGCTTTCTTT
TRBJ2-4	TRBD2	few	TRBV14	CASSPRPGLAGQRAKNIQYF	TGTGCCAGCAGCCCTCGTCCGGGACTAGCGGGTCAGAGGGCCAAAAACATTCAGTACTTC
TRBJ2-3	NA	many	TRBV14	CASSQDYPSVDTQYF	TGTGCCAGCAGCCAAGACTACCCGTCGGTTGATACGCAGTATTTT
TRBJ2-1	NA	many	TRBV6-2/TRBV6-3	CATRSSHYYNEQFF	TGTGCCACCCGAAGCAGTCACTACTACAATGAGCAGTTCTTC
TRBJ2-3	NA	many	TRBV19	CASRDRTAGPDTQYF	TGTGCCAGTAGGGACCGGACCGCGGGACCAGATACGCAGTATTTT
TRBJ2-7	NA	few	TRBV19	CASMGTPSYEQYF	TGTGCCAGTATGGGGACACCTTCCTACGAGCAGTACTTC
TRBJ2-7	NA	few	TRBV6-4	CASSDPTQTDINYEQYF	TGTGCCAGCAGTGACCCAACACAGACAGATATCAACTACGAGCAGTACTTC
TRBJ1-2	NA	NA	TRBV7-2	CASSPVGYGYTF	TGTGCCAGCAGCCCCGTAGGATATGGCTACACCTTC
TRBJ2-1	NA	few	TRBV19	CASSIWNEQFF	TGTGCCAGTAGTATCTGGAATGAGCAGTTCTTC
TRBJ2-2	NA	few	TRBV19	CASSLLGPRGTGELFF	TGTGCCAGTAGCCTGTTAGGGCCGCGGGGCACCGGGGAGCTGTTTTTT
TRBJ1-6	TRBD1	NA	TRBV5-6	CASSTLGQGGNSPLHF	TGTGCCAGCAGCACCCTGGGACAGGGCGGAAATTCACCCCTCCACTTT
TRBJ1-4	TRBD1	NA	TRBV14	CASSQDLRGRGRVKLFF	TGTGCCAGCAGCCAAGATCTGCGGGGCAGGGGGCGCGTAAAACTGTTTTTT
TRBJ2-3	TRBD2	many	TRBV7-8	CASSLTAGGYTDTQYF	TGTGCCAGCAGCTTAACGGCGGGGGGATACACAGATACGCAGTATTTT
TRBJ2-1	TRBD1	NA	TRBV2	CASKGQVSYNEQFF	TGTGCCAGCAAGGGACAGGTCTCCTACAATGAGCAGTTCTTC
TRBJ1-1	NA	NA	TRBV12-3/TRBV12-4	CASSSSDGFEAFF	TGTGCCAGCAGTTCCTCAGACGGGTTCGAAGCTTTCTTT
TRBJ1-5	NA	NA	TRBV20-1	CSASEGRFYSNQPQHF	TGCAGTGCTAGCGAGGGCAGATTCTATAGCAATCAGCCCCAGCATTTT
TRBJ2-5	NA	many	TRBV7-3	CASSLNSAQETQYF	TGTGCCAGCAGCTTAAACAGTGCTCAAGAGACCCAGTACTTC
TRBJ1-2	NA	many	TRBV6-1	CASMKGNGYTF	TGTGCCAGCATGAAGGGGAATGGCTACACCTTC
TRBJ1-4	NA	many	TRBV7-2	CASSSNRGLFEKLFF	TGTGCCAGCAGCTCAAATAGGGGTCTTTTTGAAAAACTGTTTTTT
TRBJ1-2	NA	many	TRBV25-1	CASSAVGPYGYTF	TGTGCCAGCAGTGCCGTAGGTCCCTATGGCTACACCTTC
TRBJ1-5	TRBD1	many	TRBV12-3/TRBV12-4	CASSSRVQFGTAHSNQPQHF	TGTGCCAGCAGCTCTCGGGTCCAGTTTGGGACAGCTCATAGCAATCAGCCCCAGCATTTT
TRBJ1-4	NA	NA	TRBV14	CASSQARRNEKLFF	TGTGCCAGCAGCCAAGCCCGCCGTAATGAAAAACTGTTTTTT
TRBJ1-1	NA	few	TRBV12-3/TRBV12-4	CATHGETNTEAFF	TGTGCCACGCACGGGGAAACGAACACTGAAGCTTTCTTT
TRBJ2-7	NA	many	TRBV7-2	CASSLEDGTYEQYF	TGTGCCAGCAGCTTAGAGGACGGAACCTACGAGCAGTACTTC